This paragraph reports one TCR beta chain. The sample belongs to a study of blood T cell repertoires in COVID-19. Germline V CDR1 and CDR2: KGHDR, SFDVKD. CDR3 length: 14 amino acids. The V gene lost 2 bases and the J gene lost 3 bases, with 8 bases spanning the gap. Original processing notes: Reference gene primer amplification gave estimated nucleated cell counts. Generated by immunoSEQ multiplex PCR, the TCRdb table keeps only in-frame clones and is missing some. V, J and clone size are taken as reported in that table, and D and trimming were inferred from the DNA itself. The sample includes around 310,000 clones, almost 90% of them seen just once.

The sample comprised peripheral blood. This rearrangement joins TRBV24-1 to TRBJ2-3, with D maybe TRBD2 (5 bases). This TCR was recovered from a middle-aged woman with COVID-19, enrolled during active disease. The CDR3, as DNA: TGTGCCACCAGTGATTCGGGGAATACAGATACGCAGTATTTT. Translation: CATSDSGNTDTQYF.